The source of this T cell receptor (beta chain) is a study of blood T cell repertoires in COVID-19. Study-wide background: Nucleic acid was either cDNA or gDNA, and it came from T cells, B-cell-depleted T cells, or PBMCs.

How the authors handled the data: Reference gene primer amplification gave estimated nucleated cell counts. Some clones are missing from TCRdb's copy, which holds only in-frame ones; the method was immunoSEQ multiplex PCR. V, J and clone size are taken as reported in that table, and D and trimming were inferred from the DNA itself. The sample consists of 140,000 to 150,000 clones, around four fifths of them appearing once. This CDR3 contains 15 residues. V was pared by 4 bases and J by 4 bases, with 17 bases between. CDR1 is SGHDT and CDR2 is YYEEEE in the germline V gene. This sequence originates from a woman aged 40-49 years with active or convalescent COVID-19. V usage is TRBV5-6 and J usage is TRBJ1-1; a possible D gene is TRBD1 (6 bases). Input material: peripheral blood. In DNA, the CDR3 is TGTGCCAGCAGCCTACGGGGGGGCGCCGGCACTGAAGCTTTCTTT. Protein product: CASSLRGGAGTEAFF.